This T cell receptor (beta chain) was sequenced in a study of blood T cell repertoires in COVID-19. Overall study context: Both acute and convalescent COVID-19 samples were obtained from the United States, Italy and Spain. Nucleic acid was either cDNA or gDNA, and it came from T cells, B-cell-depleted T cells, or PBMCs.

In the authors' methods: Quantification of nucleated cells was approximated via reference gene primer amplification. This table comes from immunoSEQ multiplex PCR, and its TCRdb copy is limited to in-frame clones, with some not included. The V and J calls and the clone size are those of that table, but D and trimming were determined from the DNA. The table has fewer than 150,000 clones, roughly 84% seen once. The receptor comes from a woman aged 40 to 49 with acute or convalescent COVID-19. The sequencing input was peripheral blood.

The CDR3 loop is CASSVMERELFF. CDR3 DNA sequence: TGTGCCAGCAGTGTGATGGAGCGGGAGCTGTTTTTT. The chain employs TRBV2 and TRBJ2-2; the D is unclear. V lost 4 bases, J lost 9 bases, and 9 bases lay in between. This CDR3 spans 12 amino acids. Germline V gene data show CDR1 as SNHLY and CDR2 as FYNNEI.